Presented here are 2 T cell receptor beta chains from one specimen sequenced in a study of cytotoxic CD8 clonotypes in ibrutinib-treated CLL. Some clones are missing from TCRdb's copy, which holds only in-frame ones; the method was immunoSEQ multiplex PCR. In the table there are about 200,000 clones, about three quarters of which are singletons. The material sequenced was PBMCs, taken after 12 months of ibrutinib treatment. These receptors were taken from a human donor with chronic lymphocytic leukemia.

The rearrangement uses TRBV6-4 and TRBJ1-2; D possibly corresponds to TRBD1 (6 bases). V lost 3 bases, J lost 4 bases, and 24 bases lay in between. CDR3 length: 18 residues. The germline gives CDR1 MRHNA, CDR2 SNTAGT. CDR3 in amino acids: CASSEPPQGPMLSYGYTF. CDR3 in DNA: TGTGCCAGCAGTGAGCCCCCGCAGGGGCCCATGCTAAGCTATGGCTACACCTTC.

The CDR3 protein is CASSPQLAGGPYEQYF. DNA for the CDR3: TGTGCCAGCAGCCCCCAACTAGCGGGAGGGCCCTACGAGCAGTACTTC. The chain carries TRBV9 and TRBJ2-7; 13 positions match TRBD2. Germline values: CDR1 SGDLS, CDR2 YYNGEE. The CDR3 contains 16 residues. The V gene end was trimmed by 4 bases and the J gene end by 2 bases; junction bases not matched to a gene: 6.